The T cell receptor beta chain under discussion was sequenced for a study of technical replicates of blood from a few donors. Clones were sequenced by immunoSEQ multiplex PCR, and TCRdb holds only the in-frame ones, with some missing. Among about 100,000 clones, around 95% were seen once, and the ten largest hold roughly 0.22%. Germline assignment: CDR1 LNHDA and CDR2 SQIVND (reference sequence). After removal of 5 bases from V and 3 bases from J, the junction contained 2 bases not matched to a gene. This CDR3 is 13 amino acids long. Sequenced sample: T cells isolated from PBMCs. The chain combines TRBV19 with TRBJ2-7; 9 nucleotides match TRBD1. The clonotype was recovered from a human donor in good health. The CDR3 region is CASSSGQGYEQYF. The CDR3 DNA is TGTGCCAGTAGTTCGGGACAGGGCTACGAGCAGTACTTC.